This T cell receptor (beta chain) was observed in a study of blood T cell repertoires in COVID-19 (dated by TCRdb to about 2020). Concerning the study at large: Samples from collaborators originated in the United States, Italy and Spain and spanned both the acute and convalescent phases of COVID-19. Subjects who had been exposed to COVID-19, were actively infected with it, or had recovered from it provided the deeply sampled blood TCRbeta repertoires that made up the dataset. Where HLA class I and class II types were available, the types were taken from metadata supplied by the sample provider, not from assay-based typing. The sample metadata nearly always contained a de-identified subject ID, COVID-19 status, age in years and sex. The material from the prospective study consisted of cDNA or gDNA derived from T cells, B-cell-depleted T cells, or PBMCs. The samples were drawn from the first 160 participants of the ongoing ImmuneRACE study and from 1,200 or so subjects provided by 6 global collaborators. The repertoires were released in a freely available public database intended as a resource for research on the immune response to SARS-CoV-2.

TCRbeta CDR3 regions were amplified from genomic DNA using the immunoSEQ Assay, a bias-controlled multiplex PCR. Regarding the original processing steps: The number of nucleated cells in each sample was estimated by amplification of reference gene primers within the assay. To quantify the absolute abundance of each unique TCRbeta CDR3 rearrangement, sequence reads were collapsed and filtered. For each sample, productive Simpson clonality was calculated as the square root of Simpson's diversity index across productive rearrangements. Sourced from immuneACCESS, this table was stored by TCRdb with only in-frame sequences that have V and J called. A share of the clones is absent; for the studies checked, an unresolved V gene accounts for under half, and the remainder has no known explanation. D and trimming come from the DNA, and the V and J calls and clone size come from that table. This sample lists roughly 190,000 clones; roughly three quarters were detected once. The top ten clones comprise roughly 8.7% of the sample.

On the study overall, not on this receptor specifically: The amount of clinical and demographic metadata varied by source and participant and was provided uncurated.

CDR1 ENHRY and CDR2 SYGVKD were looked up in the germline V gene. From V the trimming removes 4 bases and from J it removes 4 bases, while the gene matches leave 1 base of the junction unaccounted for. The CDR3 starts with the cysteine, ends with the phenylalanine, and has 13 residues. The retained sequence is limited to the CDR3, 39 bases, with the frame set at the first base. The collaborating institutions used their own protocols to collect whole blood in K2EDTA tubes. Collaborator samples were shipped for TCRbeta analysis as frozen whole blood, isolated PBMCs, or DNA extracted from either sample type. With respect to this clone: The antigen this receptor binds is unknown. Within one base of it there is no much larger clone, and no base qualities were kept.

This clonotype originated in a woman between 50 and 59 years old with active or convalescent COVID-19. The sequencing input was peripheral blood. The V and J segments used are TRBV10-3 and TRBJ1-1; 9 middle bases align to TRBD1. The sequenced DNA is TGTGCCATCAGTGGACAGGGGGGCACTGAAGCTTTCTTT. It encodes CAISGQGGTEAFF.